These T cell receptor beta chains were read from a single sample in a study of T cell changes during pregnancy in multiple sclerosis. The assay was immunoSEQ multiplex PCR, and TCRdb's table has in-frame clones only and misses some. This table has 76,000 or so clones, roughly 95% appearing once. The material was peripheral blood, obtained in the second trimester of pregnancy. Source of these receptors: a female donor in good health, enrolled as a control in a pregnancy study. CDR3s include the opening cysteine and the closing phenylalanine or tryptophan. D genes are given only for firm matches. Size values are once, few and many counts, or a class for expanded clones, and some rows have none.

j_gene | v_gene | abundance | d_gene | CDR3nt | CDR3aa
TRBJ1-1 | TRBV19 | NA | NA | TGTGCCAGTAGTATAGAGCGGGGACTTACTGAAGCTTTCTTT | CASSIERGLTEAFF
TRBJ1-1 | TRBV19 | NA | NA | TGTGCCAGTAGTATAGAAGAGGTCACTGAAGCTTTCTTT | CASSIEEVTEAFF
TRBJ1-2 | TRBV6-6 | NA | NA | TGTGCCAGCAGTTACGACAGGATAGCTAACTATGGCTACACCTTC | CASSYDRIANYGYTF
TRBJ1-3 | TRBV5-1 | NA | NA | TGCGCCAGCAGCTTGCGGTCGGTTGCCTCTGGAAACACCATATATTTT | CASSLRSVASGNTIYF
TRBJ2-7 | TRBV19 | NA | NA | TGTGCCAGTAGTATAGGGACAGAAACCTACGAGCAGTACTTC | CASSIGTETYEQYF
TRBJ1-2 | TRBV12-5 | NA | TRBD1 | TGTGCTAGTGGTTCTGACTGGGACAGGGGCTATGGCTACACCTTC | CASGSDWDRGYGYTF
TRBJ1-2 | TRBV9 | NA | NA | TGTGCCAGCAGCGTTGGCGGGGGCAACTATGGCTACACCTTC | CASSVGGGNYGYTF
TRBJ2-5 | TRBV5-5 | NA | TRBD2 | TGTGCCAGCAGCTTGAGCGGGGGGACTCAAGAGACCCAGTACTTC | CASSLSGGTQETQYF
TRBJ1-5 | TRBV5-1 | NA | NA | TGCGCCAGCAGCTTGGTACCTGGGCTCGATCAGCCCCAGCATTTT | CASSLVPGLDQPQHF
TRBJ2-1 | TRBV5-1 | NA | NA | TGCGCCAGCAGCTTGGGGCTAGCAAAAAGCTACAATGAGCAGTTCTTC | CASSLGLAKSYNEQFF
TRBJ2-5 | TRBV18 | NA | NA | TGTGCCAGCTCACCGGGGAGCCAAGAGACCCAGTACTTC | CASSPGSQETQYF
TRBJ2-7 | TRBV14 | once | TRBD1 | TGTGCCAGCAGCCAAGCGGGACAGGTTCTGTTCTACGAGCAGTACTTC | CASSQAGQVLFYEQYF
TRBJ1-2 | TRBV9 | NA | TRBD1 | TGTGCCAGCAGCGTCAGCAGGGGGGCTAACTATGGCTACACCTTC | CASSVSRGANYGYTF
TRBJ1-4 | TRBV9 | NA | NA | TGTGCCAGCAGCGTAGCTGGCGGGTGGGAAAAACTGTTTTTT | CASSVAGGWEKLFF
TRBJ1-2 | TRBV2 | NA | TRBD1 | TGTGCCAGCAGTGAATCCACAGGGGCCTATGGCTACACCTTC | CASSESTGAYGYTF
TRBJ1-2 | TRBV30 | NA | TRBD1 | TGTGCCTGGAGTGTTAGCAGGGGGTATGGCTACACCTTC | CAWSVSRGYGYTF
TRBJ2-5 | TRBV4-3 | NA | TRBD2 | TGCGCCAGCAGCCAAGGGACTAGCGGGGGAGGTCAAGAGACCCAGTACTTC | CASSQGTSGGGQETQYF
TRBJ1-4 | TRBV6-5 | NA | NA | TGTGCCAGCAGTTACGGACAGAATGAAAAACTGTTTTTT | CASSYGQNEKLFF
TRBJ1-1 | TRBV7-9 | NA | NA | TGTGCCAGCACCCCAACCGGAGAGGCTTTCTTT | CASTPTGEAFF
TRBJ1-2 | TRBV9 | NA | TRBD1 | TGTGCCAGCAGCGCCGACAGGGGGCCCTATGGCTACACCTTC | CASSADRGPYGYTF
TRBJ1-4 | TRBV6-5 | NA | TRBD1 | TGTGCCAGCGGGGACAGGGGACGGGAAAAACTGTTTTTT | CASGDRGREKLFF
TRBJ2-2 | TRBV5-1 | NA | TRBD2 | TGCGCCAGCAGCTTGGACAGGCCGCTAGCGGACACCGGGGAGCTGTTTTTT | CASSLDRPLADTGELFF
TRBJ1-6 | TRBV14 | once | TRBD1 | TGTGCCAGCAGACTTGGACAGGGTTATTCACCCCTCCACTTT | CASRLGQGYSPLHF
TRBJ1-1 | TRBV11-3 | few | TRBD1 | TGTGCCAGCAGCTTAAGACAGGGGGCCACTGAAGCTTTCTTT | CASSLRQGATEAFF
TRBJ2-7 | TRBV5-5 | NA | TRBD1 | TGTGCCAGCAGATTACAGGGGGGATCCTACGAGCAGTACTTC | CASRLQGGSYEQYF
TRBJ1-5 | TRBV5-8 | NA | NA | TGTGCCAGCAGCTTGCGCAGGGTCCAGGGGCAGCCCCAGCATTTT | CASSLRRVQGQPQHF
TRBJ2-1 | TRBV6-1 | NA | NA | TGTGCCAGCAGGCGGCGCTACAATGAGCAGTTCTTC | CASRRRYNEQFF
TRBJ1-6 | TRBV7-9 | NA | NA | TGTGCCAGCAGCCCCCCCCAGGGGCGTAATTCACCCCTCCACTTT | CASSPPQGRNSPLHF
TRBJ2-1 | TRBV13 | NA | NA | TGTGCCAGCCAACGCTCGAGACTAGAGATTAACAATGAGCAGTTCTTC | CASQRSRLEINNEQFF
TRBJ2-3 | TRBV7-8 | NA | TRBD2 | TGTGCCAGCAGCTTACTAGCGGGGCCGGACACAGATACGCAGTATTTT | CASSLLAGPDTDTQYF
TRBJ2-1 | TRBV25-1 | once | NA | TGTGCCAGCAGTGAATTAGGGGGGGGGAGGGATGAGCAGTTCTTC | CASSELGGGRDEQFF
TRBJ1-2 | TRBV19 | NA | TRBD1 | TGTGCCAGTACCAACCGCAACTCCAGGACAGGGGTTGGCTACACCTTC | CASTNRNSRTGVGYTF
TRBJ1-2 | TRBV7-3 | NA | TRBD1 | TGTGCCAGCAGCCCACAACCGACAGGGATCGATTCTGGCTACACCTTC | CASSPQPTGIDSGYTF
TRBJ2-2 | TRBV7-9 | NA | NA | TGTGCCAGCAGCCCGTGGAGCGCCGGGGAGCTGTTTTTT | CASSPWSAGELFF
TRBJ1-2 | TRBV6-5 | once | NA | TGTGCCAGCAAAACGACAGGAGACTATGGCTACACCTTC | CASKTTGDYGYTF
TRBJ1-2 | TRBV30 | NA | NA | TGTGCCTGGAACCGGGATAAGAATGGCTACACCTTC | CAWNRDKNGYTF
TRBJ2-1 | TRBV9 | NA | TRBD1 | TGTGCCAGCAGCGTAGGGGACAGAGAAAACAATGAGCAGTTCTTC | CASSVGDRENNEQFF
TRBJ2-1 | TRBV9 | NA | TRBD2 | TGTGCCAGCAGCGTAGCTAGCGGGGAGAATGAGCAGTTCTTC | CASSVASGENEQFF
TRBJ1-1 | TRBV4-3 | NA | TRBD1 | TGCGCCAGCAGCCAAGATAATACAGGGGCAGCGAACACTGAAGCTTTCTTT | CASSQDNTGAANTEAFF
TRBJ2-3 | TRBV5-1 | NA | TRBD1 | TGCGCCAGCAGCTTGGGGACAGGGGGCACAGATACGCAGTATTTT | CASSLGTGGTDTQYF
TRBJ1-2 | TRBV7-2 | NA | NA | TGTGCCAGCAGCTTAGGCGGTGTTTCCTATGGCTACACCTTC | CASSLGGVSYGYTF
TRBJ1-2 | TRBV19 | NA | NA | TGTGCCAGTAGACCCCAGTCCCCACGGAGCTATGGCTACACCTTC | CASRPQSPRSYGYTF
TRBJ2-3 | TRBV15 | once | NA | TGTGCCACCAGCAGATCGGACAGAAGCACAGATACGCAGTATTTT | CATSRSDRSTDTQYF